Described below is a single TCR beta chain sequence and its context. The data belong to a study of T cell responses to AZD1222 COVID-19 vaccine. From germline, CDR1 is MNHEY and CDR2 SVGEGT. The V end lost 6 bases, the J end lost 5 bases, and 7 bases lay between the germline ends. The CDR3 totals 11 residues. Clones were sequenced by immunoSEQ multiplex PCR, and TCRdb holds only the in-frame ones, with some missing. Counted here are about 110,000 clones, over 75% occurring once; the ten biggest clones make up around 4.6%. The V call is TRBV6-2 or TRBV6-3, the J call TRBJ1-1; no clear D. The specimen was peripheral blood, collected 28 days after the second AZD1222 dose. The source of this sequence is an adult who received the AZD1222 COVID-19 vaccine. The CDR3 DNA is TGTGCCAGCAGATACATAACTGAAGCTTTCTTT. Translated: CASRYITEAFF.